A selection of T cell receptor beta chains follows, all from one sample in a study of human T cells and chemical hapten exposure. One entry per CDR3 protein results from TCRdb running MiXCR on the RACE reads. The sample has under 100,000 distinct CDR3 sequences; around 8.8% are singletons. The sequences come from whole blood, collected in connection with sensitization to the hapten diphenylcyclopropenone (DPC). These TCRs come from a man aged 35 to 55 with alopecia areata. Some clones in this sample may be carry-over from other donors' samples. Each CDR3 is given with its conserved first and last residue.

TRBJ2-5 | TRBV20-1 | CSASVSGGTETQYF
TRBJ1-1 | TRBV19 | CASSIRQGTEAFF
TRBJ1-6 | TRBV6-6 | CASQDSRVRRPNSPLHF
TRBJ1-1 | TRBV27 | CASSGTELNTEAFF
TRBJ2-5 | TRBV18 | CASSRKPGPSQETQYF
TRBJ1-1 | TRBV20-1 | CSAGTANTEAFF
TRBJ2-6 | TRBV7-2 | CASSLGFNAAGANVLTF
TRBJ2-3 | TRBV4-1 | CASSQAPGGAESTDTQYF
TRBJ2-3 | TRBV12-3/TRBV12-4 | CASTHSRDIEYTDTQYF
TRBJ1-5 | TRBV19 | CASSIARDQPQHF